The present entry profiles one TCR beta chain with its context. This specimen comes from a study of blood T cell repertoires in COVID-19. Study background: The samples span acute and convalescent COVID-19 from the United States, Italy and Spain. PBMCs, B-cell-depleted T cells, or T cells were the source of the cDNA or gDNA that made up the material.

The CDR3 runs 13 residues. Germline V gene lookup returns CDR1 MNHEY and CDR2 SVGAGI. With 2 bases removed from V and 5 bases from J, the gap between germline ends came to 9 bases. Original analysis: Reference gene primer amplification yielded estimated nucleated cell counts. Libraries were prepared by immunoSEQ multiplex PCR; TCRdb keeps only in-frame clonotypes and omits some of them. The D gene and trimming were derived from the DNA, and the V and J assignments and clone size from that table. Here the sample spans 200,000 to 250,000 clones, 65% to 85% being singletons. V usage is TRBV6-5 and J usage is TRBJ1-1, with no clear D. The source is a woman of 80 years or more with acute or convalescent COVID-19. Sequenced: peripheral blood. CDR3 residues: CASSYGRGTEAFF. CDR3 DNA: TGTGCCAGCAGTTACGGTCGGGGTACTGAAGCTTTCTTT.